These T cell receptor beta chains were read from a single sample in a study of CD8 T cells in ankylosing spondylitis. TCRdb used MiXCR to reprocess the 5' RACE reads, holding one entry per CDR3 protein. The sample shows 200,000 to 300,000 distinct CDR3 sequences, roughly 8.6% of them seen only once. The specimen was blood, either unsorted or a sorted T cell fraction (not recorded which). These receptors originate from a male donor with ankylosing spondylitis or in good health (not recorded which). Both conserved end residues are part of each CDR3. Fields, in order: clone size, D gene, V gene, J gene, CDR3 length, CDR3 DNA, CDR3 protein. D genes are given only for firm matches. A row's size may be missing; if present it is once, few, many or a size class.

size: -
D: TRBD1
V: TRBV19
J: TRBJ2-1
length: 15
DNA: TGTGCCAGTACCACAGGGGGCAGGCTATACAATGAGCAGTTCTTC
CDR3: CASTTGGRLYNEQFF

size: many
D: TRBD2
V: TRBV7-2
J: TRBJ2-7
length: 17
DNA: TGTGCCAGCAGCTCCACATCTCGACTAGCGGGAAATTACGAGCAGTACTTC
CDR3: CASSSTSRLAGNYEQYF

size: few
D: TRBD1
V: TRBV20-1
J: TRBJ1-6
length: 15
DNA: TGCAGTGCTAGAGATCAGGGGGGACCTAATTCACCCCTCCACTTT
CDR3: CSARDQGGPNSPLHF

size: many
D: TRBD1
V: TRBV10-3
J: TRBJ1-5
length: 16
DNA: TGTGCCATCAGTGAGTCGAGGCAGGGGGCATGGCAGCCCCAGCATTTT
CDR3: CAISESRQGAWQPQHF

size: many
D: -
V: TRBV20-1
J: TRBJ2-1
length: 14
DNA: TGCAGTGCTCGACAGTCCTGGAGAGACAATGAGCAGTTCTTC
CDR3: CSARQSWRDNEQFF

size: many
D: TRBD2
V: TRBV10-3
J: TRBJ2-3
length: 10
DNA: TGTGCCGTCGGGGGGGATACGCAGTATTTT
CDR3: CAVGGDTQYF

size: many
D: -
V: TRBV5-1
J: TRBJ1-1
length: 16
DNA: TGCGCCAGCAGCTATGGACGGGAACGGGGGAACACTGAAGCTTTCTTT
CDR3: CASSYGRERGNTEAFF

size: many
D: TRBD2
V: TRBV27
J: TRBJ2-7
length: 15
DNA: TGTGCCAGCAGTTTATCGGAGAGACTAGCTGGCGAGCAGTACTTC
CDR3: CASSLSERLAGEQYF

size: -
D: -
V: TRBV2
J: TRBJ1-6
length: 16
DNA: TGTGCCAGCTCACTTCTGGGGGGGCCGGGGAATTCACCCCTCCACTTT
CDR3: CASSLLGGPGNSPLHF

size: many
D: TRBD2
V: TRBV20-1
J: TRBJ2-1
length: 15
DNA: TGCAGTGCTAGCCCACTAGCGGGGATATACAATGAGCAGTTCTTC
CDR3: CSASPLAGIYNEQFF

size: many
D: -
V: TRBV30
J: TRBJ1-1
length: 15
DNA: TGTGCCTGGAGTGTACTCTGGGGTCGGGGCACTGAAGCTTTCTTT
CDR3: CAWSVLWGRGTEAFF

size: many
D: TRBD1
V: TRBV7-9
J: TRBJ2-7
length: 15
DNA: TGTGCCAGCAGCCCGCGCGGGACAGGGATCAACGAGCAGTACTTC
CDR3: CASSPRGTGINEQYF

size: few
D: TRBD1
V: TRBV7-2
J: TRBJ1-2
length: 14
DNA: TGTGCCAGCAGCTCACCGGGACAGGGTTCTCCTTACACCTTC
CDR3: CASSSPGQGSPYTF

size: -
D: -
V: TRBV29-1
J: TRBJ2-5
length: 13
DNA: TGCAGCGTTGTTCGGGGGGCTGGAGAGACCCAGTACTTC
CDR3: CSVVRGAGETQYF

size: many
D: TRBD2
V: TRBV29-1
J: TRBJ2-2
length: 14
DNA: TGCAGCGTTCGGACTAGCGCGAACACCGGGGAGCTGTTTTTT
CDR3: CSVRTSANTGELFF

size: -
D: -
V: TRBV20-1
J: TRBJ1-2
length: 15
DNA: TGCAGTGCTAGTAATGACCTGGGCTTTGCCGATGGCTACACCTTC
CDR3: CSASNDLGFADGYTF

size: many
D: -
V: TRBV20-1
J: TRBJ1-5
length: 14
DNA: TGCAGTGCCCTTGCGGGGGAAGGCAATCAGCCCCAGCATTTT
CDR3: CSALAGEGNQPQHF

size: few
D: -
V: TRBV12-3/TRBV12-4
J: TRBJ2-1
length: 15
DNA: TGTGCCAGCAGTCCCGGACAGCGTTTATACAATGAGCAGTTCTTC
CDR3: CASSPGQRLYNEQFF

size: few
D: TRBD2
V: TRBV7-2
J: TRBJ2-1
length: 14
DNA: TGTGCCAGCAGCTTACGCGGGAGGGCCGGGGAGCAGTTCTTC
CDR3: CASSLRGRAGEQFF

size: -
D: TRBD1
V: TRBV6-5
J: TRBJ1-4
length: 12
DNA: TGTGCCAGCAGCCACAGGGGGGAAAAACTGTTTTTT
CDR3: CASSHRGEKLFF

size: few
D: -
V: TRBV5-6
J: TRBJ2-3
length: 15
DNA: TGTGCCAGCAGCTTGATGGGGCCGAGCACAGATACGCAGTATTTT
CDR3: CASSLMGPSTDTQYF

size: few
D: -
V: TRBV27
J: TRBJ2-5
length: 15
DNA: TGTGCCAGCAGTTTATTCTCCTGGGACCAAGAGACCCAGTACTTC
CDR3: CASSLFSWDQETQYF

size: few
D: TRBD1
V: TRBV11-3
J: TRBJ2-1
length: 13
DNA: TGTGCCAGCGGACCGGGACAGGGGGATGAGCAGTTCTTC
CDR3: CASGPGQGDEQFF

size: many
D: -
V: TRBV27
J: TRBJ2-1
length: 16
DNA: TGTGCCAGCAGTTTTTTAGAGAATCCGCAAAACAATGAGCAGTTCTTC
CDR3: CASSFLENPQNNEQFF

size: -
D: TRBD2
V: TRBV3-1
J: TRBJ2-7
length: 16
DNA: TGTGCCAGCAGCCAGGCTGGGGGACTAGGTGGCTACGAGCAGTACTTC
CDR3: CASSQAGGLGGYEQYF

size: many
D: -
V: TRBV4-2
J: TRBJ2-2
length: 14
DNA: TGTGCCAGCAGCCAAGCGGCGAACACCGGGGAGCTGTTTTTT
CDR3: CASSQAANTGELFF

size: many
D: TRBD1
V: TRBV27
J: TRBJ2-7
length: 13
DNA: TGTGCCAGCAGTACCGACAGGGTCTACGAGCAGTACTTC
CDR3: CASSTDRVYEQYF

size: many
D: -
V: TRBV5-1
J: TRBJ2-1
length: 11
DNA: TGCGCCAGCAGCTTGGAAAATGAGCAGTTCTTC
CDR3: CASSLENEQFF

size: many
D: -
V: TRBV6-1
J: TRBJ1-1
length: 13
DNA: TGTGCCAGCAGTCCCGGGACCCAAGGTTCAGCTTTCTTT
CDR3: CASSPGTQGSAFF

size: many
D: TRBD1
V: TRBV27
J: TRBJ1-2
length: 15
DNA: TGTGCCAGCAGTTCACGGACAGGGGCGTCCTATGGCTACACCTTC
CDR3: CASSSRTGASYGYTF

size: many
D: -
V: TRBV10-2
J: TRBJ2-1
length: 11
DNA: TGCGCCACCTCCCCGGCGGGGGAGCAGTTCTTC
CDR3: CATSPAGEQFF

size: many
D: -
V: TRBV18
J: TRBJ1-1
length: 14
DNA: TGTGCCAGCTCACTTACAGGTTATCGAACTGAAGCTTTCTTT
CDR3: CASSLTGYRTEAFF

size: -
D: -
V: TRBV4-3
J: TRBJ1-3
length: 19
DNA: TGCGCCAGCAGCCAAGTAGGGACGGCTTATGGGCACTCTGGAAACACCATATATTTT
CDR3: CASSQVGTAYGHSGNTIYF

size: many
D: -
V: TRBV5-1
J: TRBJ2-2
length: 16
DNA: TGCGCCAGCAGACTCAGGACCGAGGGTGGGACCGGGGAGCTGTTTTTT
CDR3: CASRLRTEGGTGELFF

size: -
D: TRBD1
V: TRBV18
J: TRBJ2-2
length: 15
DNA: TGTGCCAGCTCACCGACAGGGGCGAACACCGGGGAGCTGTTTTTT
CDR3: CASSPTGANTGELFF

size: many
D: TRBD2
V: TRBV4-3
J: TRBJ2-1
length: 18
DNA: TGCGCCAGCAGCCAAGTTTCCAGACCTAGCGGGAGTGGGAATGAGCAGTTCTTC
CDR3: CASSQVSRPSGSGNEQFF

size: many
D: -
V: TRBV29-1
J: TRBJ1-4
length: 13
DNA: TGCAGCGTCGGGACTGCCGGGGGTGAAAAACTGTTTTTT
CDR3: CSVGTAGGEKLFF

size: many
D: -
V: TRBV4-3
J: TRBJ1-1
length: 16
DNA: TGCGCCAGCAGCCAAGATCGGGGGCCGATGAACACTGAAGCTTTCTTT
CDR3: CASSQDRGPMNTEAFF

size: -
D: -
V: TRBV9
J: TRBJ1-1
length: 12
DNA: TGTGCCAGCAGCTCCGACCTCACTGAAGCTTTCTTT
CDR3: CASSSDLTEAFF

size: many
D: -
V: TRBV3-1
J: TRBJ2-1
length: 14
DNA: TGTGCCAGCAGCCAAGATGTTAAATACAATGAGCAGTTCTTC
CDR3: CASSQDVKYNEQFF

size: many
D: -
V: TRBV5-1
J: TRBJ2-3
length: 15
DNA: TGCGCCAGCACGTTAAGTCCCTTTGGCACAGATACGCAGTATTTT
CDR3: CASTLSPFGTDTQYF

size: -
D: TRBD2
V: TRBV6-2/TRBV6-3
J: TRBJ2-1
length: 16
DNA: TGTGCCAGCAGTACACCGAGCGGGGGGGCCACGGATGAGCAGTTCTTC
CDR3: CASSTPSGGATDEQFF

size: many
D: -
V: TRBV10-3
J: TRBJ2-3
length: 13
DNA: TGTGCCATCAGTGAGTCGACGGCGGATACGCAGTATTTT
CDR3: CAISESTADTQYF

size: -
D: -
V: TRBV12-3/TRBV12-4
J: TRBJ2-1
length: 16
DNA: TGTGCCAGCAGTCCTGATGGGGAAGTGGCTCCGGGTGAGCAGTTCTTC
CDR3: CASSPDGEVAPGEQFF

size: many
D: -
V: TRBV12-3/TRBV12-4
J: TRBJ1-2
length: 16
DNA: TGTGCCAGCAGTTTAGTCGAGACTCAGGGTTACTATGGCTACACCTTC
CDR3: CASSLVETQGYYGYTF

size: many
D: -
V: TRBV12-3/TRBV12-4
J: TRBJ1-4
length: 16
DNA: TGTGCCAGCAGAGATCGCCATGGGACCACTAATGAAAAACTGTTTTTT
CDR3: CASRDRHGTTNEKLFF

size: many
D: TRBD1
V: TRBV3-1
J: TRBJ2-2
length: 13
DNA: TGTGCCAGCAGCCGACAGGGGGCCGGGGAGCTGTTTTTT
CDR3: CASSRQGAGELFF

size: many
D: -
V: TRBV20-1
J: TRBJ1-3
length: 14
DNA: TGCAGTGCCAGAGACAGTTCGTTAGGAAACACCATATATTTT
CDR3: CSARDSSLGNTIYF

size: -
D: TRBD2
V: TRBV20-1
J: TRBJ2-7
length: 14
DNA: TGCAGTGCTAGAGGGACTAGCGGGATATACGAGCAGTACTTC
CDR3: CSARGTSGIYEQYF

size: many
D: -
V: TRBV7-2
J: TRBJ1-5
length: 15
DNA: TGTGCCAGCAGCTTTGTTCGGGGGGAGGGTCAGCCCCAGCATTTT
CDR3: CASSFVRGEGQPQHF